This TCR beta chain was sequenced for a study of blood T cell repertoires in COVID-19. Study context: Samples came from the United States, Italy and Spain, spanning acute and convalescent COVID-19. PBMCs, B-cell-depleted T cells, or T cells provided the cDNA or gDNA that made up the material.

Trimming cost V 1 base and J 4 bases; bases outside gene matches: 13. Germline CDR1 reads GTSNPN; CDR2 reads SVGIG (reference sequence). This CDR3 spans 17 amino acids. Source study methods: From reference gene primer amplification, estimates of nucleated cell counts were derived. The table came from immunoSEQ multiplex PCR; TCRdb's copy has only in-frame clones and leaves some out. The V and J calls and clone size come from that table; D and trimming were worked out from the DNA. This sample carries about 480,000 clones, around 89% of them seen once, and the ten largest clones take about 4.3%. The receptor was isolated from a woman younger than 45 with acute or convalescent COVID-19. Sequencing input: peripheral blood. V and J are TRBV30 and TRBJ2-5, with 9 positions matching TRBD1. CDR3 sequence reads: CAWSAKVPGQGGETQYF. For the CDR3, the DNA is TGTGCCTGGAGTGCTAAAGTCCCGGGACAGGGAGGAGAGACCCAGTACTTC.